The sequence of this T cell receptor (beta chain) was determined in a study of vaccination and CD4 T cells after COVID-19. At the level of the study: There were two doses of either BNT162b2 or mRNA-1273 vaccine given to participants.

On this clonotype itself: Its antigen remains unknown.

The study sequenced cultured CD4+ T cell DNA using the Oncomine TCR Beta short-read assay. TCRdb called the PCR reads again in MiXCR, with one record for every CDR3 protein. The sample yields about 21,000 distinct CDR3 sequences, roughly 35% seen once. The CDR3 is 18 amino acids. With V trimmed by 4 bases and J by 0 bases, 13 bases remained unmatched. Germline V gene sequence: CDR1 DFQATT, CDR2 SNEGSKA (reference sequence). Described time point: late sampling 161 to 241 days after vaccination in three convalescent patients. Treatment described: approximately 9-day PBMC culture with coronavirus spike peptide pools or control peptides (ViraFEST assay).

The sequence derives from a human donor who had recovered from COVID-19. Sequenced material: CD4+ T cells from blood, cultured in vitro, taken about 7 months after SARS-CoV-2 vaccination. V and J are TRBV20-1 and TRBJ2-5; 11 bases align to TRBD2. This CDR3 is CSANFGLAGYTYQETQYF. The CDR3, as DNA: TGCAGTGCTAACTTTGGACTAGCGGGCTATACCTACCAAGAGACCCAGTACTTC.